Presented here are 6 T cell receptor beta chains from one specimen sequenced in a study of cytomegalovirus exposure and HLA in healthy donors. The PCR was carried out with 60 Vbeta primers and 13 Jbeta primers. Data came from immunoSEQ multiplex PCR; TCRdb stores just in-frame clones and leaves some out. The sample holds about 130,000 clones, 83% seen once. Sequencing was done on a sample of PBMCs. The receptors were sampled from a middle-aged woman in good health and CMV-seropositive.

The chain combines TRBV28 with TRBJ2-7; D unresolved. This CDR3 comprises 14 residues. CDR1 and CDR2 (germline): MDHEN, SYDVKM. Trimming took 6 bases from V and 4 from J, leaving 16 bases between them. CDR3 nucleotides: TGTGCCAGCAGAGTCACGAACAGAGTATACGAGCAGTACTTC. Translated: CASRVTNRVYEQYF.

This rearrangement joins TRBV4-1 to TRBJ2-1; 7 bases map to TRBD1. The CDR3 sequence is 15 residues long. The J segment lost 4 bases and the V segment lost 6 bases, leaving 9 bases of the junction unmatched. Germline CDR1 MGHRA, CDR2 YSYEKL. The CDR3 loop is CASRKVGTAYNEQFF. The CDR3 nucleotides read TGCGCCAGCAGAAAAGTAGGGACAGCTTACAATGAGCAGTTCTTC.

This clone was recorded a few times. This sequence joins TRBV7-8 and TRBJ1-5, with a possible D match to TRBD1 (6 bases). The germline V gene has CDR1 SGHVS and CDR2 FQNEAQ. CDR3 length: 17 amino acids. V was trimmed by 1 base and J by 7 bases, leaving 20 bases between them. The CDR3 protein is CASSLGGGMGLGQPQHF. CDR3 sequence (DNA): TGTGCCAGCAGCTTAGGTGGGGGCATGGGGCTTGGACAGCCCCAGCATTTT.

This chain uses TRBV5-6 with TRBJ2-3, with D hard to call. Germline CDR1 reads SGHDT; CDR2 reads YYEEEE. Between the trimmed V and J ends, which lost 3 bases and 2 bases, there was a span of 16 bases. The length of the CDR3 is 16 residues. In DNA form, the CDR3 reads TGTGCCAGCAGCTCGTTTCGGATTACAGCCACAGATACGCAGTATTTT. Translation: CASSSFRITATDTQYF.

V usage is TRBV5-4 and J usage is TRBJ2-6; tentatively, D is TRBD2 (5 bases). Trimming cost V 4 bases and J 4 bases, with 6 bases left between them. The CDR3 totals 13 residues. Germline V gene data show CDR1 as SGHNT and CDR2 as YYREEE (reference sequence). The DNA of the CDR3 is TGTGCCAGCAGCGAGGGAGGGGCCAACGTCCTGACTTTC. This gives the protein CASSEGGANVLTF. Supplemented by reference TRBV5-4 and TRBJ2-6, the full variable domain reads ETGVTQSPTHLIKTRGQQVTLRCSSQSGHNTVSWYQQALGQGPQFIFQYYREEENGRGNFPPRFSGLQFPNYSSELNVNALELDDSALYLCASSEGGANVLTFGAGSRLTVL.

The rearrangement links TRBV7-2 to TRBJ1-2; unclear D gene. Germline V gene sequence: CDR1 SGHTA, CDR2 FQGNSA. The CDR3 consists of 13 residues. V gave up 4 bases and J gave up 6 bases, with 12 bases separating them. The CDR3 coding sequence is TGTGCCAGCAGCTCCGTCTCGGGTAATGGCTACACCTTC. Translating gives CASSSVSGNGYTF.